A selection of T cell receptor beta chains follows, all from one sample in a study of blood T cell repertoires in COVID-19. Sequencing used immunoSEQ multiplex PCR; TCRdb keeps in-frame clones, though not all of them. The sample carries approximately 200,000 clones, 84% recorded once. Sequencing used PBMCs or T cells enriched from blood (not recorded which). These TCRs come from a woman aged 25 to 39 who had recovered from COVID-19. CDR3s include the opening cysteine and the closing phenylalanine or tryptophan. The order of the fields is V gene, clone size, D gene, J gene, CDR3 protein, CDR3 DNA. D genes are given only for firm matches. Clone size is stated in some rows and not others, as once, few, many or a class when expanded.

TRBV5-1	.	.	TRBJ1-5	CASSLGPEAHQPQHF	TGCGCCAGCAGTTTGGGACCAGAGGCGCATCAGCCCCAGCATTTT
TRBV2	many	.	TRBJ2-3	CASHPGAGTQYF	TGTGCCAGTCACCCAGGGGCAGGTACGCAGTATTTT
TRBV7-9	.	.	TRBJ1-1	CASSSGQAAFF	TGTGCCAGCAGCTCAGGGCAAGCAGCTTTCTTT
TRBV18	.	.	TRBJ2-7	CASSPDRSSYEQYF	TGTGCCAGCTCACCCGACAGGAGCTCCTACGAGCAGTACTTC
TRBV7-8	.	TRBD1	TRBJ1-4	CASSLAGTGGEKLFF	TGTGCCAGCAGCTTAGCCGGGACAGGCGGGGAAAAACTGTTTTTT
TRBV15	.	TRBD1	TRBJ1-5	CATSSPTGGNQPQHF	TGTGCCACCAGCAGTCCCACAGGGGGCAATCAGCCCCAGCATTTT
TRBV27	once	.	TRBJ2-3	CASILSGSTDTQYF	TGTGCCAGCATCCTCAGCGGTAGCACAGATACGCAGTATTTT
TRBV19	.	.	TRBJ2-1	CASSIDIWTTSNEQFF	TGTGCCAGTAGTATAGATATATGGACTACGTCCAATGAGCAGTTCTTC
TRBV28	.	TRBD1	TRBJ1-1	CASSARQGLFTEAFF	TGTGCCAGCAGTGCGCGACAGGGGTTATTCACTGAAGCTTTCTTT
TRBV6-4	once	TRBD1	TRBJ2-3	CASSRQGSDTQYF	TGTGCCAGCAGTCGACAGGGGTCAGATACGCAGTATTTT
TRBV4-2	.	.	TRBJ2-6	CASSAGGSGANVLTF	TGTGCCAGCAGCGCCGGGGGCTCTGGGGCCAACGTCCTGACTTTC
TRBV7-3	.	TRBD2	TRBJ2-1	CASSLQRGEQFF	TGTGCCAGCAGCCTACAGCGGGGAGAGCAGTTCTTC
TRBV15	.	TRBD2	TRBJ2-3	CATSRLPSGTSTDTQYF	TGTGCCACCAGCAGGTTGCCTAGCGGAACTAGCACAGATACGCAGTATTTT
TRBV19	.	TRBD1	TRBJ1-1	CASRDRYTEAFF	TGTGCCAGTCGGGACAGATACACTGAAGCTTTCTTT
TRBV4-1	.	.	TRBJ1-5	CASSQEVRIQAGPQHF	TGCGCCAGCAGCCAAGAGGTGAGAATACAGGCCGGGCCCCAGCATTTT
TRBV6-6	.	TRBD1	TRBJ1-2	CASSHPRGLQGSYGYTF	TGTGCCAGCAGTCACCCTAGGGGCTTACAGGGGAGTTATGGCTACACCTTC
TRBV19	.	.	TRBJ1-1	CASSQGNTEAFF	TGTGCCAGTAGCCAGGGAAACACTGAAGCTTTCTTT
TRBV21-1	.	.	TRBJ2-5	CASSNRQSQETQYF	TGTGCCAGCAGCAATCGACAGTCCCAAGAGACCCAGTACTTC
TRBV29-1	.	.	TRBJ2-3	CSVASGTDTQYF	TGCAGCGTTGCCTCCGGCACAGATACGCAGTATTTT
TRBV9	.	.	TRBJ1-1	CASSVAVGARRRDTEAFF	TGTGCCAGCAGCGTAGCCGTCGGCGCGCGCAGGAGGGACACTGAAGCTTTCTTT
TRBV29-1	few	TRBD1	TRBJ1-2	CSAMGQGVGGYTF	TGCAGCGCTATGGGACAGGGAGTCGGTGGCTACACCTTC
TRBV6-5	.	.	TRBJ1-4	CASSPQNPTNEKLFF	TGTGCCAGCAGTCCCCAGAACCCAACTAATGAAAAACTGTTTTTT
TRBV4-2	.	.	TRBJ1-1	CASAWGGLSTEAFF	TGTGCCAGCGCCTGGGGGGGATTATCGACTGAAGCTTTCTTT
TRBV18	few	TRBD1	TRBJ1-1	CASRRGQGNTEAFF	TGTGCCAGCCGGCGGGGACAGGGGAACACTGAAGCTTTCTTT